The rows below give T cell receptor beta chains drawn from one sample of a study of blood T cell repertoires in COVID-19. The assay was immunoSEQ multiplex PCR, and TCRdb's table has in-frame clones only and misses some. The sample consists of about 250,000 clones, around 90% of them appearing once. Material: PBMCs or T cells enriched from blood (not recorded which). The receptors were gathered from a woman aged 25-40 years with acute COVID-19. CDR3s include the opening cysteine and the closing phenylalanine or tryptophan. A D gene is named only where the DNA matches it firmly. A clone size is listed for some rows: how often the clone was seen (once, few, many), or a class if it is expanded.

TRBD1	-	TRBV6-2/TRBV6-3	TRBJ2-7	CASSPTGTGAYEQYF	TGTGCCAGCAGTCCGACCGGGACAGGGGCCTACGAGCAGTACTTC
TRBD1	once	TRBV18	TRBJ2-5	CASSPPGQQETQYF	TGTGCCAGCTCACCCCCGGGACAGCAGGAGACCCAGTACTTC
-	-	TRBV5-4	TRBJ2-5	CASSLDGRGGEETQYF	TGTGCCAGCAGCTTGGATGGTAGAGGGGGAGAGGAGACCCAGTACTTC
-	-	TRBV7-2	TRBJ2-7	CASSSYSGDYEQYF	TGTGCCAGCAGCTCTTATTCAGGGGACTACGAGCAGTACTTC
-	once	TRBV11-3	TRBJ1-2	CASSFIGGYGYTF	TGTGCCAGCAGTTTTATCGGCGGCTATGGCTACACCTTC
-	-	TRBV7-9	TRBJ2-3	CASSLSGVGGTDTQYF	TGTGCCAGCAGCCTATCAGGGGTTGGGGGCACAGATACGCAGTATTTT
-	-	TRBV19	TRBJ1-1	CASRGGRNTEAFF	TGTGCCAGTAGAGGGGGACGAAACACTGAAGCTTTCTTT
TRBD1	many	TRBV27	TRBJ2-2	CASSSRRDRGRTGELFF	TGTGCCAGCAGTTCCCGCCGGGACAGGGGGCGAACCGGGGAGCTGTTTTTT
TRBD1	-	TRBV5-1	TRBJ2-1	CASSLSAGGHNEQFF	TGCGCCAGCAGCTTGTCAGCAGGGGGACACAATGAGCAGTTCTTC
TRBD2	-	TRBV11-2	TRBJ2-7	CASSPISGASYEQYF	TGTGCCAGCAGCCCAATTAGCGGGGCCAGCTACGAGCAGTACTTC
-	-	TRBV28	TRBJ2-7	CASSQRPVGKEQYF	TGTGCCAGCAGCCAGCGGCCCGTAGGAAAAGAGCAGTACTTC
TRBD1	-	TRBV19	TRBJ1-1	CASSVQGPSSENTEAFF	TGTGCCAGTAGTGTACAGGGGCCCAGTTCGGAGAACACTGAAGCTTTCTTT
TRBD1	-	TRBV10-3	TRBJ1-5	CAISRGQGNNQPQHF	TGTGCCATCAGTCGAGGACAGGGGAACAATCAGCCCCAGCATTTT
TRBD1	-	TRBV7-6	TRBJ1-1	CASSLVNRGTGDTEAFF	TGTGCCAGCAGCTTAGTTAACAGGGGCACCGGGGACACTGAAGCTTTCTTT
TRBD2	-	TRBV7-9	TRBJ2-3	CASSLGGGNTDTQYF	TGTGCCAGCAGCTTAGGGGGAGGGAACACAGATACGCAGTATTTT
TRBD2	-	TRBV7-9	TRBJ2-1	CASSLHGPGGPNNEQFF	TGTGCCAGCAGCCTACATGGACCGGGGGGGCCAAACAATGAGCAGTTCTTC
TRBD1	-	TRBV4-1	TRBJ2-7	CASSQTGTGDYEQYF	TGCGCCAGCAGCCAAACCGGGACAGGAGACTACGAGCAGTACTTC
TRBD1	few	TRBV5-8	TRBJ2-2	CASRDRGHPSTGELFF	TGTGCCAGCAGGGACAGGGGGCATCCGAGCACCGGGGAGCTGTTTTTT
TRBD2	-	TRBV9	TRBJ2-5	CASSVAGGPVETQYF	TGTGCCAGCAGCGTGGCGGGGGGGCCAGTTGAGACCCAGTACTTC
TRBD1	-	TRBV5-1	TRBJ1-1	CASSLMIGTEMNTEAFF	TGCGCCAGCAGCTTGATGATAGGGACAGAGATGAACACTGAAGCTTTCTTT
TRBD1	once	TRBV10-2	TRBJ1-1	CASSVRGQDTEAFF	TGCGCCAGCAGTGTCAGGGGGCAAGACACTGAAGCTTTCTTT
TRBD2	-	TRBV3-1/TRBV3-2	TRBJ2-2	CASRREGGELFF	TGTGCCAGCCGAAGGGAGGGCGGGGAGCTGTTTTTT
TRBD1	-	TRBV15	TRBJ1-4	CATRGDNRGDEKLFF	TGTGCCACCAGAGGGGATAACAGGGGGGATGAAAAACTGTTTTTT
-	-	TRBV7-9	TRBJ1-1	CASSPRQPNTEAFF	TGTGCCAGCAGCCCGAGGCAGCCGAACACTGAAGCTTTCTTT
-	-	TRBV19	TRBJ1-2	CASSQTVDALYGYTF	TGTGCCAGTAGTCAGACAGTAGATGCTCTGTATGGCTACACCTTC
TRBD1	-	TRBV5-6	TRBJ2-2	CASSPLGQGSGELFF	TGTGCCAGCAGCCCCCTCGGACAGGGGTCAGGGGAGCTGTTTTTT
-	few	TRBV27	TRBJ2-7	CASSLSFWDTSYEQYF	TGTGCCAGCAGTTTATCGTTTTGGGACACCTCCTACGAGCAGTACTTC
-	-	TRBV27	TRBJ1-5	CASRTGNQPQHF	TGTGCCAGCAGAACAGGCAATCAGCCCCAGCATTTT
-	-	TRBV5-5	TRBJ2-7	CASSLYRTVQYF	TGTGCCAGCAGCTTGTATCGGACAGTGCAGTACTTC
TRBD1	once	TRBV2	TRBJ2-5	CASSSLQGARETQYF	TGTGCCAGCAGTTCTCTCCAGGGGGCGCGAGAGACCCAGTACTTC
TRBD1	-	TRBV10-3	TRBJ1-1	CAITPQGAGTEAFF	TGTGCCATCACCCCTCAGGGGGCTGGCACTGAAGCTTTCTTT
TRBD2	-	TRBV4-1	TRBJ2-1	CASSQMTSGGHSSYNEQFF	TGCGCCAGCAGCCAAATGACTAGCGGGGGGCATAGCTCCTACAATGAGCAGTTCTTC
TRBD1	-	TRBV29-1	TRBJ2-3	CSVAQQGAGTDTQYF	TGCAGCGTTGCCCAACAGGGGGCTGGCACAGATACGCAGTATTTT
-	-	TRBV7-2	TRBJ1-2	CASSPGRDYGYTF	TGTGCCAGCAGCCCAGGGAGGGACTATGGCTACACCTTC
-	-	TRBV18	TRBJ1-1	CASSTRQGLSTEAFF	TGTGCCAGCTCCACCCGGCAGGGGTTGAGCACTGAAGCTTTCTTT
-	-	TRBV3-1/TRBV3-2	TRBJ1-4	CASSQNRQTEEKLFF	TGTGCCAGCAGCCAAAACCGGCAGACTGAGGAAAAACTGTTTTTT
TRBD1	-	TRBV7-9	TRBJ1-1	CASSPYQGAHGEAFF	TGTGCCAGCAGCCCCTACCAGGGGGCCCACGGTGAAGCTTTCTTT